This T cell receptor beta chain appears in the sequencing data of a study of T cell responses to AZD1222 COVID-19 vaccine. As for this clone: Its antigen is not identified.

Study-level points and caveats: Donors, mostly white British, included more females; clonal diversity was possibly underestimated. Among AZD1222 vaccinees, only 5 or 6 were seropositive at baseline. Repertoires in all cases were sampled only once the peak T cell response had passed.

Sequenced by immunoSEQ multiplex PCR; TCRdb stores in-frame clones only, minus some. This sample has 120,000 to 150,000 clones, with about 90% found just once. Germline assignment: CDR1 SGDLS and CDR2 YYNGEE. V gave up 0 bases and J gave up 0 bases; unmatched junction bases: 7. The length of the CDR3 is 17 residues. This TCR was recovered from an adult who received the MenACWY meningococcal vaccine as a control. The chain couples TRBV9 to TRBJ2-7; 9 bases are a match to TRBD2. The sequencing here drew on peripheral blood, taken 28 days after the second dose of the MenACWY control vaccine. In DNA form, the CDR3 reads TGTGCCAGCAGCGTAGGGTCTAGCGGGACTTACTCCTACGAGCAGTACTTC. This sequence encodes CASSVGSSGTYSYEQYF. The full variable domain, completed using reference TRBV9 and TRBJ2-7, is DSGVTQTPKHLITATGQRVTLRCSPRSGDLSVYWYQQSLDQGLQFLIQYYNGEERAKGNILERFSAQQFPDLHSELNLSSLELGDSALYFCASSVGSSGTYSYEQYFGPGTRLTVT.